Shown below are 20 T cell receptor beta chains from a single sample sequenced in a study of shared clonotypes between healthy human individuals. The repertoire was sequenced with immunoSEQ multiplex PCR; TCRdb's copy has only in-frame clones and lacks some. The table shows some 2.4 million clones, with 80% to 95% occurring only once. Input material: naive CD4+ T cells from PBMCs. Subset here: CD45RA+ positively selected. The source of these receptors is a man younger than 35 in good health. Some clones in this sample may be carry-over from other donors' samples.

DNA for the CDR3: TGTGCCAGCAGCCTCAACCAGGTCTCTGGGGCCAACGTCCTGACTTTC. Translating gives CASSLNQVSGANVLTF. The chain couples TRBV9 to TRBJ2-6, with D unresolved. Trimming stripped 4 bases from V and 0 bases from J, with 11 bases between. CDR3 length: 16 amino acids. Germline CDR1 is SGDLS and CDR2 is YYNGEE.

On this clone: An end of the junction does not agree with germline; a read error may underlie this. The chain is built from TRBV6-1 and TRBJ1-2; D gene unclear. The CDR3 has 15 amino acids. Germline CDR1 MNHNS, CDR2 SASEGT. CDR3 amino acids: CASSEAYSTPRWTLF. The CDR3 region has the DNA TGTGCCAGCAGTGAAGCGTATTCGACACCTCGATGGACCCTTTTC.

The V gene is TRBV5-4, the J gene TRBJ2-2, with unresolved D. The length of the CDR3 is 15 residues. Trimming took off 3 bases at V and 4 bases at J, with 13 bases between the two ends. The germline V gene encodes CDR1 SGHNT and CDR2 YYREEE (reference sequence). DNA of the CDR3: TGTGCCAGCAGCTCTCCGCTAGAACTCACCGGGGAGCTGTTTTTT. This translates into CASSSPLELTGELFF. The whole variable domain, remainder taken from reference TRBV5-4 and TRBJ2-2, is ETGVTQSPTHLIKTRGQQVTLRCSSQSGHNTVSWYQQALGQGPQFIFQYYREEENGRGNFPPRFSGLQFPNYSSELNVNALELDDSALYLCASSSPLELTGELFFGEGSRLTVL.

With respect to this clone: Relative to the germline gene, one junction end is altered; a read error may explain this. The chain is built from TRBV5-4 and TRBJ1-4; D is ambiguous. CDR3 length equals 15 residues. The germline V gene encodes CDR1 SGHNT and CDR2 YYREEE (reference sequence). CDR3 amino acids: CASSLVAGTGEKLFF. The CDR3 nucleotides read TGTGCCAGCAGTTTGGTCGCGGGAACGGGGGAAAAACTGTTTTTT.

The rearrangement links TRBV5-4 to TRBJ2-6, with TRBD1 as a possible D gene (5 bases). Germline values: CDR1 SGHNT, CDR2 YYREEE (reference sequence). The CDR3 has 16 residues. V lost 4 bases and J lost 2, with 13 bases in between. In nucleotides, the CDR3 is TGTGCCAGCAGCCACCTACAGGTTACTGGGGCCAACGTCCTGACTTTC. It specifies CASSHLQVTGANVLTF. The variable domain in full, with the rest retrieved from reference TRBV5-4 and TRBJ2-6, is ETGVTQSPTHLIKTRGQQVTLRCSSQSGHNTVSWYQQALGQGPQFIFQYYREEENGRGNFPPRFSGLQFPNYSSELNVNALELDDSALYLCASSHLQVTGANVLTFGAGSRLTVL.

The rearrangement joins TRBV7-2 to TRBJ2-3; tentative D call: TRBD2 (6 bases). Germline V CDR1 and CDR2: SGHTA, FQGNSA. The CDR3 runs 16 residues. Between the trimmed V and J ends, which lost 2 bases and 5 bases, there was a span of 17 bases. For the CDR3, the DNA is TGTGCCAGCAGCTTATTGACCGGGAGAGTGGGAGATACGCAGTATTTT. This encodes CASSLLTGRVGDTQYF.

This chain joins TRBV2 and TRBJ1-1; D is uncertain. With 0 bases removed from V and 3 bases from J, the gap between germline ends came to 8 bases. Germline V gene lookup returns CDR1 SNHLY and CDR2 FYNNEI. The CDR3 runs to 14 residues. In DNA form, the CDR3 reads TGTGCCAGCAGTGAAGCGCTTTCATACACTGAAGCTTTCTTT. This sequence encodes CASSEALSYTEAFF.

The sample holds one count of this clone. The same CDR3 is also encoded by other DNA sequences in this sample. The CDR3 region has the DNA TGTGCCAGCTCACCAGGGCAAATATACTATGGCTACACCTTC. Translating gives CASSPGQIYYGYTF. The genes are TRBV18 and TRBJ1-2; D is unclear. Looked up from germline, CDR1 is KGHSH and CDR2 is LQKENI. The CDR3 has 14 residues. V was pared by 2 bases and J by 3 bases, with 10 bases between.

The CDR3 nucleotides read TGTGCCTGGAGGACACGGAATTCAGGGGTCAATCAGCCCCAGCATTTT. Protein: CAWRTRNSGVNQPQHF. This sequence joins TRBV30 and TRBJ1-5; tentatively, D is TRBD1 (6 bases). With 3 bases removed from V and 3 bases from J, the gap between germline ends came to 18 bases. Germline values: CDR1 GTSNPN, CDR2 SVGIG (reference sequence). The CDR3 is 16 amino acids.

The V and J genes are TRBV29-1 and TRBJ1-2, with 10 bases identical to TRBD1. The CDR3 is 12 amino acids. Germline assignment: CDR1 SQVTM and CDR2 ANQGSEA. CDR3 amino acids: CSETGGLYGYTF. The CDR3 DNA sequence: TGCAGTGAGACAGGGGGCCTCTATGGCTACACCTTC.

The V and J genes are TRBV2 and TRBJ1-3, with TRBD1 matching 7 bases. Unmatched junction bases numbered 12, after V lost 4 bases and J lost 0 bases. The CDR3 runs to 18 residues. In germline, CDR1 is SNHLY, CDR2 FYNNEI. CDR3 residues: CASSGRPRQGSSGNTIYF. In nucleotides, the CDR3 is TGTGCCAGCAGTGGTCGGCCTAGACAGGGCAGCTCTGGAAACACCATATATTTT.

The V gene is TRBV12-5, the J gene TRBJ2-7; 8 bases map to TRBD2. CDR3 size: 15 residues. The trim removed 6 bases at V and 5 bases at J, leaving 12 bases unmatched. From germline, CDR1 is LGHNT and CDR2 FRNRAP. In DNA, the CDR3 is TGTGCTAGTGGCCTTAGGGGTCGGGAGGGCAACGAGCAGTACTTC. This sequence encodes CASGLRGREGNEQYF.

The chain uses TRBV9 and TRBJ2-1; TRBD2 matches 8 bases. The J segment lost 15 bases and the V segment lost 4 bases, leaving 12 bases of the junction unmatched. Germline lookup yields CDR1 SGDLS and CDR2 YYNGEE. The CDR3 sequence is 13 residues long. CDR3 sequence: CASSLRLAGESFF. In nucleotides, the CDR3 is TGTGCCAGCAGCCTCCGCCTAGCGGGTGAGTCGTTCTTC.

The chain links TRBV27 to TRBJ2-7, with 7 bases matching TRBD2. The CDR3 length is 15 residues. Losses at the gene ends were 6 bases for V and 4 bases for J; bases not matched to a gene: 12. Germline V gene lookup returns CDR1 MNHEY and CDR2 SMNVEV (reference sequence). DNA for the CDR3: TGTGCCAGCAGCCGAACTCCGGGACTATCATACGAGCAGTACTTC. Amino acid sequence: CASSRTPGLSYEQYF.

The gene calls are TRBV5-6 and TRBJ2-7; perhaps TRBD1 as D (5 bases). The CDR3 is 14 residues long. V was cut by 2 bases and J by 3 bases, with 12 bases left in between. Germline V lookup: CDR1 SGHDT, CDR2 YYEEEE. CDR3 residues: CASSLWQGYYEQYF. CDR3 coding DNA: TGTGCCAGCAGCTTATGGCAGGGATACTACGAGCAGTACTTC.

The chain carries TRBV7-3 and TRBJ2-5; no firm D call. Trimming left V 5 bases short and J 4 bases short, with 11 bases between. The CDR3 contains 13 residues. CDR1 and CDR2 (germline): SGHTA, FQGTGA. The chain's CDR3 is CASSARVRETQYF. The CDR3 coding sequence is TGTGCCAGCAGCGCAAGGGTTCGAGAGACCCAGTACTTC.

The CDR3: CASSPMAGVTYNEQFF. The CDR3 DNA sequence: TGTGCCAGCTCACCCATGGCAGGGGTGACCTACAATGAGCAGTTCTTC. This rearrangement joins TRBV18 to TRBJ2-1; TRBD1 might be the D (6 bases). Trimming took off 3 bases at V and 2 bases at J, with 14 bases between the two ends. Germline V CDR1 and CDR2: KGHSH, LQKENI. The CDR3 runs 16 residues. The full variable domain, completed using reference TRBV18 and TRBJ2-1, is NAGVMQNPRHLVRRRGQEARLRCSPMKGHSHVYWYRQLPEEGLKFMVYLQKENIIDESGMPKERFSAEFPKEGPSILRIQQVVRGDSAAYFCASSPMAGVTYNEQFFGPGTRLTVL.

The J gene is TRBJ2-3, the V gene TRBV2; no definite D call. Germline V gene data show CDR1 as SNHLY and CDR2 as FYNNEI. This CDR3 contains 12 residues. Trimming took 5 bases from V and 7 from J, leaving 10 bases between them. CDR3 DNA: TGTGCCAGCAGTCCTCAGCATCATACGCAGTATTTT. The encoded protein is CASSPQHHTQYF.

This clone was recorded a few times. The chain has TRBV28 and TRBJ1-3; D is ambiguous. V was clipped by 6 bases and J by 4 bases, with 13 bases between them. The germline CDR1 and CDR2 sequences are MDHEN and SYDVKM. CDR3 length: 14 amino acids. The DNA for the CDR3 is TGTGCCAGCAGCAAAGGGAGGGCCGGAAACACCATATATTTT. The encoded protein is CASSKGRAGNTIYF. Full variable domain (rest looked up from reference TRBV28 and TRBJ1-3): DVKVTQSSRYLVKRTGEKVFLECVQDMDHENMFWYRQDPGLGLRLIYFSYDVKMKEKGDIPEGYSVSREKKERFSLILESASTNQTSMYLCASSKGRAGNTIYFGEGSWLTVV.

The rearrangement joins TRBV18 to TRBJ1-4, with D tentatively TRBD1 (6 bases). CDR3 length: 16 amino acids. Germline-derived CDR1 and CDR2 are KGHSH and LQKENI. V was clipped by 3 bases and J by 5 bases, with 16 bases between them. The CDR3 reads CASSPPIGGLNEKLFF. CDR3 in DNA: TGTGCCAGCTCACCCCCAATCGGGGGCCTGAATGAAAAACTGTTTTTT. Supplemented by reference TRBV18 and TRBJ1-4, the full variable domain reads NAGVMQNPRHLVRRRGQEARLRCSPMKGHSHVYWYRQLPEEGLKFMVYLQKENIIDESGMPKERFSAEFPKEGPSILRIQQVVRGDSAAYFCASSPPIGGLNEKLFFGSGTQLSVL.